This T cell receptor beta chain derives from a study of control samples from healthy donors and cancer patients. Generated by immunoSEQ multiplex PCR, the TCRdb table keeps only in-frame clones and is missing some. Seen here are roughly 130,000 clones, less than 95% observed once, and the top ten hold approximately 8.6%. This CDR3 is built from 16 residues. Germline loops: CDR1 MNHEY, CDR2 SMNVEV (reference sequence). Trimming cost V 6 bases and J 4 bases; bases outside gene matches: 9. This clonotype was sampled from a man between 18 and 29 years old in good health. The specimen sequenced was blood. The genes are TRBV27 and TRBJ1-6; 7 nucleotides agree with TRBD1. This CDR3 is CASRRRGSQYNSPLHF. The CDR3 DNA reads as TGTGCCAGCAGGCGCAGGGGGAGCCAATATAATTCACCCCTCCACTTT.